This TCR beta chain was obtained from a study of response to subunit inactivated influenza vaccine. Findings and limits, study-wide: Authors suggested that a seasonal influenza vaccination recruits few new T cells each time.

Via MiXCR, TCRdb re-called the RT-PCR reads, giving one row per CDR3 protein. The data hold around 540,000 distinct CDR3 sequences, with about 10% observed a single time. Only a few counts were recorded for this clonotype. Its antigen is as yet unknown. This TCR was sampled from a middle-aged man who received an inactivated influenza vaccine. The material was PBMCs from blood, obtained on the day of vaccination.

The CDR3 nucleotides read TGTGCCAGCGCTCGGGACAGGCTAAGCTCCTACAATGAGCAGTTCTTC. Residues: CASARDRLSSYNEQFF. This chain uses TRBV18 with TRBJ2-1, with 8 bases lining up with TRBD1. The J segment lost 0 bases and the V segment lost 8 bases, leaving 9 bases of the junction unmatched. Germline CDR1 KGHSH, CDR2 LQKENI. The CDR3 totals 16 residues.